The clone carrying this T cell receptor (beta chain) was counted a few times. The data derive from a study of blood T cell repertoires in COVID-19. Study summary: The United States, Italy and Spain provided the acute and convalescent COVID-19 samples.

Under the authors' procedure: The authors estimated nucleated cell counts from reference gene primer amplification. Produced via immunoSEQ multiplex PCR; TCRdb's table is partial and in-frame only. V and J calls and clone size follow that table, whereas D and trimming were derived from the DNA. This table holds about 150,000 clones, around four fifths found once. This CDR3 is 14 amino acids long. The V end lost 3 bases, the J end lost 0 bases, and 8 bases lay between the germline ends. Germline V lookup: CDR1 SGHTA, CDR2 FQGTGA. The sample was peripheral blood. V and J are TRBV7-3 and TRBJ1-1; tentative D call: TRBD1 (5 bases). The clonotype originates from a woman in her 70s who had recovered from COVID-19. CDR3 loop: CASSLAGMNTEAFF. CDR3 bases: TGTGCCAGCAGCTTGGCAGGGATGAACACTGAAGCTTTCTTT.